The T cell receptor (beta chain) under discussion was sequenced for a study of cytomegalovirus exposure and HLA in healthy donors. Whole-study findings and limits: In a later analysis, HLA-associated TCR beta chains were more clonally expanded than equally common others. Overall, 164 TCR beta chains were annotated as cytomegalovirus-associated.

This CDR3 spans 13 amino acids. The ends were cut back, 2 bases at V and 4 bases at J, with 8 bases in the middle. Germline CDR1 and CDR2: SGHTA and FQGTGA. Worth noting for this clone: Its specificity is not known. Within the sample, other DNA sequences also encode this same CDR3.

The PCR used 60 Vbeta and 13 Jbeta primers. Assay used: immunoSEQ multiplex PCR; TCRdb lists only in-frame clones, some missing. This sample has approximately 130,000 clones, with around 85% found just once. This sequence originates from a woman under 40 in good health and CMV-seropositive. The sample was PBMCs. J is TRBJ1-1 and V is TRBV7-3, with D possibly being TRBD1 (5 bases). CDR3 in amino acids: CASSLGGGTEAFF. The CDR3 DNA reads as TGTGCCAGCAGCTTAGGGGGGGGCACTGAAGCTTTCTTT. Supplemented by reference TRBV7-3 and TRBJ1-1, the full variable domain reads GAGVSQTPSNKVTEKGKYVELRCDPISGHTALYWYRQSLGQGPEFLIYFQGTGAADDSGLPNDRFFAVRPEGSVSTLKIQRTERGDSAVYLCASSLGGGTEAFFGQGTRLTVV.